This T cell receptor (beta chain) was observed in a study of human T cells and chemical hapten exposure. TCRdb analysed the RACE reads with MiXCR anew, one entry per CDR3 protein. Of some 81,000 distinct CDR3 sequences detected, about 8.6% appear once; the ten largest clones hold approximately 1.5%. Documented time point: healthy volunteer bleed at 6 weeks. Researchers extracted total RNA from unfractionated whole blood. J was trimmed by 4 bases and V by 2 bases; bases with no gene match: 11. The CDR3 totals 16 residues. Looked up from germline, CDR1 is SGHTA and CDR2 is FQGNSA. The chain links TRBV7-2 to TRBJ2-7; the match to TRBD1 covers 7 bases. Sequencing was carried out using whole blood. This sequence was found in a female donor in good health. Some clones in this sample may be carry-over from other donors' samples. The CDR3 DNA reads TGTGCCAGCAGCTTAAAAATACCGGGACAGACGTACGAGCAGTACTTC. Translating gives CASSLKIPGQTYEQYF.